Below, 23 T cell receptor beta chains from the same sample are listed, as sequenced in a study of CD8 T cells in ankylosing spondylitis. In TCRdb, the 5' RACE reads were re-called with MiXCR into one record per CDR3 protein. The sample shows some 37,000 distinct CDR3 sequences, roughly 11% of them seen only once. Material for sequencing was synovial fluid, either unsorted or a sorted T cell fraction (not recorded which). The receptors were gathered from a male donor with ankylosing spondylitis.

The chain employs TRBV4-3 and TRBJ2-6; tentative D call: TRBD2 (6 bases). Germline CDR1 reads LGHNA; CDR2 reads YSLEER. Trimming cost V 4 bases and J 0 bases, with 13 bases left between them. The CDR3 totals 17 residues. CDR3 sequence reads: CASSREDSGSGANVLTF. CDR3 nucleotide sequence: TGCGCCAGCAGCCGGGAGGACTCCGGCTCTGGGGCCAACGTCCTGACTTTC.

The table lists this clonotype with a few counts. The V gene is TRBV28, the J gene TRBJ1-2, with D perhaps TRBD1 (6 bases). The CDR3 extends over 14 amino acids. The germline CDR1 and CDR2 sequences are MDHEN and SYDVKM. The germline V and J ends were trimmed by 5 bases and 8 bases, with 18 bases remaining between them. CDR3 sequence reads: CASSRQDRVRGYTF. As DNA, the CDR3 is TGTGCCAGCAGTAGACAGGACAGAGTACGAGGCTACACCTTC.

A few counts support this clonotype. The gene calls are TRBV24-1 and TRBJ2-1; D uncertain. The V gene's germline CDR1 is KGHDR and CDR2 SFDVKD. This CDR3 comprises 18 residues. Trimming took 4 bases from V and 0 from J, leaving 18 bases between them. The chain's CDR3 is CATSDPRTGTSSYNEQFF. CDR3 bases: TGTGCCACCAGTGACCCTCGGACCGGCACGAGCTCCTACAATGAGCAGTTCTTC.

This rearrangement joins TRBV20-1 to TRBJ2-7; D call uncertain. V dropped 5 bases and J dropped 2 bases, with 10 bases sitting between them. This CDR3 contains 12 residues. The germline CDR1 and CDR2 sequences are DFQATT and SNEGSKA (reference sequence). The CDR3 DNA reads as TGCAGTGCTCTGACACGGGCCTACGAGCAGTACTTC. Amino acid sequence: CSALTRAYEQYF.

The CDR3 nucleotides are TGTGCCAGCAGTAGAACTAGCGGTTACTACAATGAGCAGTTCTTC. It codes for CASSRTSGYYNEQFF. The chain employs TRBV27 and TRBJ2-1, with TRBD2 identical over 8 bases. Unmatched junction bases numbered 6, after V lost 5 bases and J lost 3 bases. The length of the CDR3 is 15 residues. From germline, CDR1 is MNHEY and CDR2 SMNVEV (reference sequence).

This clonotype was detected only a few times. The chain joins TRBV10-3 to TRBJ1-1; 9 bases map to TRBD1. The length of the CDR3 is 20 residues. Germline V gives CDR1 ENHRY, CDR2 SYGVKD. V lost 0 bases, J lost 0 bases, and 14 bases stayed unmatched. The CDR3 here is CAISESIRLRDRDMNTEAFF. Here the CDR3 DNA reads TGTGCCATCAGTGAGTCGATCAGGCTCCGGGACAGGGATATGAACACTGAAGCTTTCTTT.

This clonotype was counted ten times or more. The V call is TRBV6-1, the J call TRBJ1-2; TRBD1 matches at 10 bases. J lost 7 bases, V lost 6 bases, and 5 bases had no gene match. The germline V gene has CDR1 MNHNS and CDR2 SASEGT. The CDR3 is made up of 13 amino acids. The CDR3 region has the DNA TGTGCCAGCAGCCCGGGACAGGGGTTTGGCTACACCTTC. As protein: CASSPGQGFGYTF.

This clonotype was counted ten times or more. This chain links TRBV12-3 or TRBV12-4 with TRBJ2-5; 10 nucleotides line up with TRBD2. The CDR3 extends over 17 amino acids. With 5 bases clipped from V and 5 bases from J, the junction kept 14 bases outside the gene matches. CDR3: CASSLRLLAGVGETQYF. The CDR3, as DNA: TGTGCCAGCAGTCTACGGCTGCTAGCGGGAGTTGGGGAGACCCAGTACTTC.

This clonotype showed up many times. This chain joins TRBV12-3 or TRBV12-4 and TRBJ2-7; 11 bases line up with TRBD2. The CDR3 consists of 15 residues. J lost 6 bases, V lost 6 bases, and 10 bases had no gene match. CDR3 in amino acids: CASSLIAGGISEQYF. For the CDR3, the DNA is TGTGCCAGCAGCCTCATAGCGGGAGGGATATCCGAGCAGTACTTC.

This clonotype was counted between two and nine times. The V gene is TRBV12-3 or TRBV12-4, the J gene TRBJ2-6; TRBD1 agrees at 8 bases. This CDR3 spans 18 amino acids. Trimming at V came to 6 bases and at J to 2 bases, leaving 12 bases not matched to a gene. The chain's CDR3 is CASRGYRGESPGANVLTF. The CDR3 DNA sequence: TGTGCCAGCAGGGGATACAGGGGGGAATCCCCTGGGGCCAACGTCCTGACTTTC.

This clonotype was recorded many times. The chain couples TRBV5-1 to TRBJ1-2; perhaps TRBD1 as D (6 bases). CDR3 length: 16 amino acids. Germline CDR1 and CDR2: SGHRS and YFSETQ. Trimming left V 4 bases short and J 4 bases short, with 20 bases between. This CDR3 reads CASSAATGMGVYGYTF. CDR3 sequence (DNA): TGCGCCAGCAGCGCCGCCACAGGGATGGGGGTCTATGGCTACACCTTC.

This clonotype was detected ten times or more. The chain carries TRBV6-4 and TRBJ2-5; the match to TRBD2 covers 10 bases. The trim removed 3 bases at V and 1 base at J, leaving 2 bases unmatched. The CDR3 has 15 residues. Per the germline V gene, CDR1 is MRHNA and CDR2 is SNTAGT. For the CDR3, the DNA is TGTGCCAGCAGTGAAGCGGGAGGGAGCCAAGAGACCCAGTACTTC. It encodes CASSEAGGSQETQYF.

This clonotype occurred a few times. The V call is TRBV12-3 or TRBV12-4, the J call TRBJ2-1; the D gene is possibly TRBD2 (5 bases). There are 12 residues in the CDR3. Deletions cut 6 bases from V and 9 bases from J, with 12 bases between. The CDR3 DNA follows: TGTGCCAGCAGGGTACTAGGCATTGAGCAGTTCTTC. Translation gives CASRVLGIEQFF.

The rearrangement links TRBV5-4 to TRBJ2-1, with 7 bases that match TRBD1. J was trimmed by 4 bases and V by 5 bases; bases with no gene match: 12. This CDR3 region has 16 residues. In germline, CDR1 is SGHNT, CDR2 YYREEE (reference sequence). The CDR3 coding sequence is TGTGCCAGCAGTTCAAACTGGGACAGCCTGTACAATGAGCAGTTCTTC. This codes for CASSSNWDSLYNEQFF.

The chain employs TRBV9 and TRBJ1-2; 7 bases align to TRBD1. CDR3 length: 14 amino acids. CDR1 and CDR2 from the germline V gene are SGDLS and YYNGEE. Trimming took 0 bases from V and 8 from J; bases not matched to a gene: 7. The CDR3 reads CASSVGETGNGYTF. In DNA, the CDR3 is TGTGCCAGCAGCGTAGGGGAGACAGGGAACGGCTACACCTTC.

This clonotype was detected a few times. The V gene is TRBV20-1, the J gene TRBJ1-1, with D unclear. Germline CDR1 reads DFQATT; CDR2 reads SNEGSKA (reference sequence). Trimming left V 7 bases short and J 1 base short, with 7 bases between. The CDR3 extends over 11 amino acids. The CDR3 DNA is TGCAGTGTAAGTCCGAACACTGAAGCTTTCTTT. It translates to CSVSPNTEAFF.

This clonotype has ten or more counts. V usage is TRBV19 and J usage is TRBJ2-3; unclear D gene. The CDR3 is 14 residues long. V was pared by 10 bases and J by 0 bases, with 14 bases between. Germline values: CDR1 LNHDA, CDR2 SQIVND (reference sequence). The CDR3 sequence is CATSLWTSTDTQYF. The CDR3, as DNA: TGTGCCACCAGCTTGTGGACGAGCACAGATACGCAGTATTTT. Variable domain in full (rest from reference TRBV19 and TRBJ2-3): DGGITQSPKYLFRKEGQNVTLSCEQNLNHDAMYWYRQDPGQGLRLIYYSQIVNDFQKGDIAEGYSVSREKKESFPLTVTSAQKNPTAFYLCATSLWTSTDTQYFGPGTRLTVL.

The CDR3 DNA reads TGTGCCAGCTTAACGACAAGCCCAGGGAATACGCAGTATTTT. Its protein product is CASLTTSPGNTQYF. J is TRBJ2-3 and V is TRBV18; perhaps TRBD1 as D (5 bases). The CDR3 is made up of 14 amino acids. The germline V gene encodes CDR1 KGHSH and CDR2 LQKENI. The V and J ends lost 7 bases and 7 bases respectively, with 18 bases between them.

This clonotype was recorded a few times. Written as DNA, the CDR3 is TGTGCCAGCAGTGAAGGGGGATGGGAAACCAAAAACATTCAGTACTTC. Encoded protein: CASSEGGWETKNIQYF. The chain combines TRBV2 with TRBJ2-4; D unresolved. The CDR3 length is 16 residues. V was clipped by 1 base and J by 2 bases, with 12 bases between them. Germline V gene lookup returns CDR1 SNHLY and CDR2 FYNNEI.

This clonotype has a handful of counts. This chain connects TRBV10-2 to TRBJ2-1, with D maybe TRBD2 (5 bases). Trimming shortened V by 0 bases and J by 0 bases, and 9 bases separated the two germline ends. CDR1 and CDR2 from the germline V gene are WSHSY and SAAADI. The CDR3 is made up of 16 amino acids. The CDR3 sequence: CASSESVSGSYNEQFF. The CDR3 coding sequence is TGCGCCAGCAGTGAGTCGGTGAGCGGCTCCTACAATGAGCAGTTCTTC.

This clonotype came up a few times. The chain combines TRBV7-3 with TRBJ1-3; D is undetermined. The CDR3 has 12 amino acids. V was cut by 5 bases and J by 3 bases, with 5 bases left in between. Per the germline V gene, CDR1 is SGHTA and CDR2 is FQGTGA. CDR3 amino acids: CASSKDGNTIYF. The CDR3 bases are TGTGCCAGCAGCAAAGATGGAAACACCATATATTTT.

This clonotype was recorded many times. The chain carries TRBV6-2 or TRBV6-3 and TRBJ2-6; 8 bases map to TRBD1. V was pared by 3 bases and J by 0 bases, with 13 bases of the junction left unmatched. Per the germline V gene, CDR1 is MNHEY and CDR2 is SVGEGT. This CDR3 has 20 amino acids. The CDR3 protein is CASSYFGYRDRSSGANVLTF. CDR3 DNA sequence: TGTGCCAGCAGTTATTTTGGCTATAGGGACAGGAGCTCTGGGGCCAACGTCCTGACTTTC.

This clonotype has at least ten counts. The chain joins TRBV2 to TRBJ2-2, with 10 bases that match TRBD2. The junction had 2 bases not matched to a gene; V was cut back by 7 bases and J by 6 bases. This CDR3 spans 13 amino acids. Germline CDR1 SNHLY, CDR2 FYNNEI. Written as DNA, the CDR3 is TGTGCCAGCAAACTAGCGGGGCCCGGGGAGCTGTTTTTT. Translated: CASKLAGPGELFF.